The 12 T cell receptor beta chains below all came from one sample that was sequenced in a study of regulatory T cells in long-lasting Graves disease (dated by TCRdb to about 2021). Library construction relied on multiplex PCR. These reads were obtained on an Illumina HiSeq 4000. iRepertoire HTBI primers and Arm-PCR amplification of CDR3 regions were used to construct TCR beta libraries. The public reads were reprocessed in TCRdb via fastp at Q25 and MiXCR, keeping in-frame beta chains. Identical CDR3 proteins give one entry, which carries the most common genes and DNA. The sample profile shows hundreds of thousands of distinct CDR3 sequences; roughly 14% of them were found once. About 10% of the sample is held by the ten biggest clonotypes. The time point label of this sample denotes: newly diagnosed GD, antithyroid drugs for less than 3 months. RNA was extracted from PBMCs in TRIzol for both TCR sequencing and RNA sequencing.

The same sample was also studied in work on T cells in Graves' hyperthyroidism and ophthalmopathy.

Sequenced material: peripheral blood mononuclear cells (PBMCs), taken at new diagnosis, from a patient treated with antithyroid drugs. All receptors come from a man under 40 with Graves disease. Donor details come from another sample of the same person, matched by shared clones.

This clonotype was detected many times. This rearrangement joins TRBV18 to TRBJ2-3; D perhaps matches TRBD2 (6 bases). The CDR3 runs 13 residues. Trimming took 8 bases from V and 5 from J, leaving 14 bases between them. The V gene's germline CDR1 is KGHSH and CDR2 LQKENI. The CDR3 region has the DNA TGTGCCAGCAGCCCTCGAGCGGGAGATACGCAGTATTTT. As protein: CASSPRAGDTQYF. The whole variable domain, filled in from reference TRBV18 and TRBJ2-3, reads NAGVMQNPRHLVRRRGQEARLRCSPMKGHSHVYWYRQLPEEGLKFMVYLQKENIIDESGMPKERFSAEFPKEGPSILRIQQVVRGDSAAYFCASSPRAGDTQYFGPGTRLTVL.

This clonotype has ten or more counts. This chain uses TRBV2 with TRBJ1-2, with D unresolved. This CDR3 contains 15 residues. CDR1 and CDR2 from the germline V gene are SNHLY and FYNNEI. V was trimmed by 6 bases and J by 4 bases, leaving 18 bases between them. The CDR3 sequence is CASSSRPDRGYGYTF. The CDR3 region has the DNA TGTGCCAGCAGCTCGAGACCGGACCGCGGCTATGGCTACACCTTC.

This clonotype was seen many times. The chain couples TRBV3-1 to TRBJ2-3, with D unresolved. Germline loops: CDR1 LGHDT, CDR2 YNNKEL (reference sequence). V was shortened by 4 bases and J by 8 bases, with 16 bases between the two germline ends. CDR3 size: 14 residues. CDR3 region: CASSPDVAQSTQYF. DNA of the CDR3: TGTGCCAGCAGCCCGGACGTAGCCCAAAGTACGCAGTATTTT.

This clonotype was detected many times. V gene TRBV14 combines with J gene TRBJ2-2; D unclear. V was pared by 3 bases and J by 0 bases, with 8 bases between. The length of the CDR3 is 15 residues. CDR1 and CDR2 from the germline V gene are SGHDN and FVKESK. The CDR3 loop is CASSHLIANTGELFF. For the CDR3, the DNA is TGTGCCAGCAGCCACTTGATAGCGAACACCGGGGAGCTGTTTTTT.

At least ten counts were recorded for this clonotype. The chain has TRBV11-3 and TRBJ2-1; D might be TRBD1 (6 bases). The V end lost 1 base, the J end lost 9 bases, and 16 bases lay between the germline ends. The CDR3 totals 15 residues. Germline CDR1 SGHNT, CDR2 YENEEA. The CDR3: CASSLVGSNRVEQFF. In DNA form, the CDR3 reads TGTGCCAGCAGCTTAGTCGGCTCAAACAGGGTTGAGCAGTTCTTC.

The V call is TRBV7-2, the J call TRBJ2-7; 14 nucleotides agree with TRBD2. J lost 6 bases, V lost 5 bases, and 6 bases had no gene match. The CDR3 extends over 15 amino acids. Germline lookup yields CDR1 SGHTA and CDR2 FQGNSA. The CDR3 DNA sequence: TGTGCCAGCAGCGTGGGACTAGCGGGAGTCAGCGAGCAGTACTTC. Translating gives CASSVGLAGVSEQYF.

The table lists this clonotype with many counts. V is TRBV2 and J is TRBJ1-5; unclear D gene. The CDR3 has 13 residues. Germline V gene lookup returns CDR1 SNHLY and CDR2 FYNNEI. The V and J ends lost 6 bases and 11 bases respectively, with 17 bases between them. CDR3 nucleotide sequence: TGTGCCAGCAGCCGCTCGGGCCGCGAAGCCCAGCATTTT. As protein: CASSRSGREAQHF.

On this clonotype itself: The junction departs from germline at one end; a sequencing error may be responsible. The V call is TRBV19, the J call TRBJ2-7; TRBD2 matches 9 bases. Germline V CDR1 and CDR2: LNHDA, SQIVND (reference sequence). There are 15 residues in the CDR3. The CDR3 reads CASRIAGDSSYEQYF. The DNA of the CDR3 is TGTGCCAGTAGAATAGCGGGGGATAGCTCCTACGAGCAGTACTTC.

This clonotype appeared many times. The chain couples TRBV29-1 to TRBJ1-5; D possibly corresponds to TRBD1 (6 bases). This CDR3 is 12 amino acids long. Looked up from germline, CDR1 is SQVTM and CDR2 is ANQGSEA. With 5 bases removed from V and 7 bases from J, the gap between germline ends came to 12 bases. CDR3 sequence (DNA): TGCAGCGTTTCGGGTGGGGGCCAGCCCCAGCATTTT. Amino acid sequence: CSVSGGGQPQHF.

As to this clonotype: A clone one base away is much larger, so this may be a read error. The rearrangement uses TRBV7-3 and TRBJ1-2, with D unresolved. The CDR3 covers 14 residues. Germline V gene data show CDR1 as SGHTA and CDR2 as FQGTGA. The germline V and J ends were trimmed by 2 bases and 3 bases, with 10 bases remaining between them. The CDR3 region has the DNA TGTGCCAGCAGCTTAGGCGGCGGTGACTATGGCTACACCTTC. As protein: CASSLGGGDYGYTF.

This clonotype was picked up a small number of times. The chain couples TRBV28 to TRBJ2-1; the D call may be TRBD1 or TRBD2 (5 bases each). V was cut by 7 bases and J by 7 bases, with 20 bases left in between. The V gene's germline CDR1 is MDHEN and CDR2 SYDVKM. The CDR3 sequence is 15 residues long. As DNA, the CDR3 is TGTGCCAGCACCGCCCGGGGCCAGAAACGGAATGAGCAGTTCTTC. Translated: CASTARGQKRNEQFF.

The CDR3 nucleotides read TGTGCCATCAGTGAGTATGATAGCGGGAGTAGCGAGCAGTTCTTC. Translating it yields CAISEYDSGSSEQFF. J is TRBJ2-1 and V is TRBV10-3; 9 bases are a match to TRBD2. Germline CDR1 and CDR2: ENHRY and SYGVKD. V shed 1 base, J shed 10 bases, and the junction held 8 bases outside the gene matches. The CDR3 spans 15 residues.